The 4 T cell receptor beta chains in this list originate from one sample, sequenced in a study of blood T cell repertoires in COVID-19. Sequencing was performed with immunoSEQ multiplex PCR; in TCRdb, only in-frame clones are kept and a portion is missing. The sample records under 60,000 clones, approximately 87% being singletons. The material sequenced was peripheral blood. Source of these receptors: a woman aged 60-75 years with COVID-19, enrolled during active disease.

The genes are TRBV28 and TRBJ2-7; 14 bases are a match to TRBD2. The CDR3 loop spans 15 amino acids. The germline V gene encodes CDR1 MDHEN and CDR2 SYDVKM. With 6 bases clipped from V and 3 bases from J, the junction kept 4 bases outside the gene matches. In nucleotides, the CDR3 is TGTGCCAGCAGAACCGGGACTAGCGGGAGCTACGAGCAGTACTTC. It specifies CASRTGTSGSYEQYF.

The chain has TRBV24-1 and TRBJ2-1; TRBD2 agrees at 8 bases. V lost 6 bases to trimming and J lost 8 bases; unmatched junction nucleotides: 23. The CDR3 has 19 residues. Per the germline V gene, CDR1 is KGHDR and CDR2 is SFDVKD. CDR3 residues: CATSPAPTDGRAKSDEQFF. For the CDR3, the DNA is TGTGCCACCAGTCCCGCACCGACTGACGGGAGGGCTAAATCGGATGAGCAGTTCTTC.

The CDR3, as DNA: TGCGCCAGCAGTGAGGGTTTTCAGGAAGCTTTCTTT. It encodes CASSEGFQEAFF. The gene calls are TRBV10-2 and TRBJ1-1; D uncertain. Germline V lookup: CDR1 WSHSY, CDR2 SAAADI. Trimming took off 2 bases at V and 8 bases at J, with 9 bases between the two ends. The CDR3 length is 12 residues.

This clone was picked up one time. This sequence joins TRBV7-2 and TRBJ1-5; D unresolved. Germline V gives CDR1 SGHTA, CDR2 FQGNSA. The CDR3 totals 13 residues. The V end was cut by 5 bases, the J end by 5 bases, with 10 bases between. The CDR3: CASSLGEDQPQHF. CDR3 bases: TGTGCCAGCAGCCTAGGTGAGGATCAGCCCCAGCATTTT.